These 20 T cell receptor beta chains were sequenced from one sample in a study of Tregs in tolerant kidney transplant recipients. These receptors' antigens are unknown. CFSE-labeled recipient PBMCs were cultured less than 7 days with irradiated graft donor PBMCs, then FACS-sorted. Using immunoSEQ multiplex PCR, the repertoire was profiled, and TCRdb retains in-frame clones only, with some absent. The sample has 1,500 to 2,000 clones; the top ten hold around 17%. Sequencing used CD4+ T cells from blood cultured with allogeneic cells, obtained before the transplant. The origin of the receptors is a human patient who received a combined kidney and bone marrow transplant.

As concerns this clone: The CDR3 goes on 3 residues after the read ends, and that part is filled in from the germline J gene. The chain is built from TRBV5-1 and TRBJ2-3; 8 nucleotides match TRBD2. The CDR3 is 16 amino acids. Trimming at V came to 7 bases and at J to 4 bases, leaving 14 bases not matched to a gene. The germline V gene has CDR1 SGHRS and CDR2 YFSETQ. The DNA read from the CDR3 is TGCGCCAGCGGGGTGAGCGGGAGATCAAAGGCAGATACG. Protein product: CASGVSGRSKADT. Given in full, the CDR3 is CASGVSGRSKADTQYF. The entire variable domain, with the rest obtained from reference TRBV5-1 and TRBJ2-3, is as follows: KAGVTQTPRYLIKTRGQQVTLSCSPISGHRSVSWYQQTPGQGLQFLFEYFSETQRNKGNFPGRFSGRQFSNSRSEMNVSTLELGDSALYLCASGVSGRSKADTQYFGPGTRLTVL.

This clone registers medium-sized by frequency. CDR3 DNA, as far as it was read: TGCAGCGTTGACAGGAACACTGAA. Translating gives CSVDRNTE. The full CDR3 sequence reads CSVDRNTEAFF. J is TRBJ1-1 and V is TRBV29-1; D remains ambiguous. The read comes to an end 3 residues before the CDR3 does, leaving the germline J gene to fill in the end. The V gene lost 3 bases and the J gene lost 1 base, with 3 bases spanning the gap. The CDR3 runs to 11 residues. Germline CDR1 reads SQVTM; CDR2 reads ANQGSEA. Combining the CDR3 with reference TRBV29-1 and TRBJ1-1 gives the whole variable domain SAVISQKPSRDICQRGTSLTIQCQVDSQVTMMFWYRQQPGQSLTLIATANQGSEATYESGFVIDKFPISRPNLTFSTLTVSNMSPEDSSIYLCSVDRNTEAFFGQGTRLTVV.

This clone ranks as medium-sized in terms of frequency. The read falls 3 residues short of the CDR3 end, and the missing part is taken from the germline J gene. V gene TRBV12-3 or TRBV12-4 combines with J gene TRBJ2-4, with D tentatively TRBD1 or TRBD2 (5 bases each). The CDR3 has 11 residues. CDR3 sequence: CASSQGEIQYF. CDR3 DNA, as far as it was read: TGTGCCAGCAGTCAAGGGGAGATT.

This clone is called medium-sized based on its frequency. The CDR3 end falls 3 residues outside the read, so it is completed with the germline J gene. Other DNA variants within this sample encode the same CDR3. The chain links TRBV20-1 to TRBJ1-3; 7 bases are shared with TRBD1. This CDR3 has 15 amino acids. J gave up 0 bases and V 0 bases, and 2 bases lay outside the gene matches. Per germline, CDR1 DFQATT and CDR2 SNEGSKA (reference sequence). The CDR3: CSARDGDSSGNTIYF. The DNA read from the CDR3 is TGCAGTGCTAGAGATGGGGACAGCTCTGGAAACACC.

With regard to this clone: With the read ending 3 residues before the CDR3 end, the germline J gene is used to fill in that end. This chain connects TRBV4-1 to TRBJ2-7; TRBD1 might be the D (6 bases). This CDR3 region has 16 residues. Germline V gene data show CDR1 as MGHRA and CDR2 as YSYEKL. V was cut by 1 base and J by 2 bases, with 15 bases left in between. This CDR3 is CASSQGGQGPPYEQYF. CDR3 DNA (partial): TGCGCCAGCAGCCAAGGGGGTCAGGGGCCACCCTACGAG.

On this clone itself: Read sequence stops 3 residues before the CDR3 end, and the germline J gene provides the missing end. The chain has TRBV10-2 and TRBJ2-5, with no clear D. Between the trimmed V and J ends, which lost 4 bases and 3 bases, there was a span of 6 bases. The length of the CDR3 is 12 residues. Germline CDR1 WSHSY, CDR2 SAAADI. The chain's CDR3 is CASSASKETQYF. Incomplete CDR3 DNA: TGCGCCAGCAGTGCCTCTAAAGAGACC.

This clone is called large (0.1 to 1%) based on its frequency. The read is 3 residues too short to cover the CDR3 end, so that end is filled in from the germline J gene. Other nucleotide sequences in the sample specify the same CDR3. This chain joins TRBV29-1 and TRBJ2-2; D gene uncertain. Germline CDR1 and CDR2: SQVTM and ANQGSEA. The ends were cut back, 1 base at V and 0 bases at J, with 6 bases in the middle. The CDR3 extends over 14 amino acids. This chain's CDR3 is CSVEGGANTGELFF. The part of the CDR3 DNA that was read is TGCAGCGTTGAAGGCGGCGCGAACACCGGGGAG.

On this clone: The CDR3 end is not reached by the read, which stops 3 residues before it; the germline J gene fills it in. V and J are TRBV6-2 or TRBV6-3 and TRBJ2-4; a possible D gene is TRBD1 (6 bases). The CDR3 is made up of 14 amino acids. Germline CDR1 MNHEY, CDR2 SVGEGT. The CDR3 protein is CASSFRDTSGGQYF. The part of the CDR3 DNA that was read is TGTGCCAGCAGTTTCCGGGACACATCGGGCGGT.

Its frequency marks this clone as large. The read stops 3 residues short of the end of the CDR3; the missing end is completed from the germline J gene. The chain is built from TRBV11-3 and TRBJ2-7; D might be TRBD2 (5 bases). The germline gives CDR1 SGHNT, CDR2 YENEEA. The CDR3 runs to 15 residues. The CDR3 bases that were read are TGTGCAAGTCGCTCGGACTGCCCGCCACCCTACGAG. This codes for CASRSDCPPPYE. The complete CDR3 reads CASRSDCPPPYEQYF.

By frequency, this clone registers medium-sized. From the germline J gene comes the end of the CDR3, since the read stops 3 residues before it. This chain connects TRBV7-2 to TRBJ1-1; possibly TRBD1 for D (6 bases). The ends were cut back, 2 bases at V and 5 bases at J, with 9 bases in the middle. This CDR3 has 13 residues. Germline V gives CDR1 SGHTA, CDR2 FQGNSA. This chain's CDR3 is CASSLYQGTEAFF. Incomplete CDR3 DNA: TGTGCCAGCAGCTTATATCAGGGGACTGAA. The full variable domain, its missing parts supplied by reference TRBV7-2 and TRBJ1-1, is GAGVSQSPSNKVTEKGKDVELRCDPISGHTALYWYRQSLGQGLEFLIYFQGNSAPDKSGLPSDRFSAERTGGSVSTLTIQRTQQEDSAVYLCASSLYQGTEAFFGQGTRLTVV.

This clone is classed as medium-sized by frequency. The DNA ends 3 residues before the CDR3 does, and the rest of the CDR3 is filled in from the germline J gene. This chain connects TRBV28 to TRBJ1-2; D call uncertain. Trimming removed 2 bases at V and 7 bases at J, with 11 bases between. The CDR3 contains 13 residues. Per the germline V gene, CDR1 is MDHEN and CDR2 is SYDVKM. The CDR3 sequence is CASSLALLSGYTF. The CDR3 DNA, read in part, is TGTGCCAGCAGTTTAGCCCTATTGTCTGGC.

Considering frequency, this clone is medium-sized (0.01 to 0.1%). With the read ending 3 residues before the CDR3 end, the germline J gene is used to fill in that end. The chain links TRBV5-1 to TRBJ1-5; 8 bases agree with TRBD1. The V segment lost 0 bases and the J segment 2 bases; nucleotides outside the gene matches: 1. The germline V gene has CDR1 SGHRS and CDR2 YFSETQ. The CDR3 totals 15 residues. The CDR3 DNA, read in part, is TGCGCCAGCAGCTTGGGGGGACAGGGCAATCAGCCC. Its protein is CASSLGGQGNQP. The full CDR3 reads CASSLGGQGNQPQHF. Variable domain in full (rest from reference TRBV5-1 and TRBJ1-5): KAGVTQTPRYLIKTRGQQVTLSCSPISGHRSVSWYQQTPGQGLQFLFEYFSETQRNKGNFPGRFSGRQFSNSRSEMNVSTLELGDSALYLCASSLGGQGNQPQHFGDGTRLSIL.

With regard to this clone: The read terminates 3 residues ahead of where the CDR3 ends, so the germline J gene completes it. The V gene is TRBV19, the J gene TRBJ2-7; TRBD2 aligns across 10 bases. CDR1 and CDR2 from the germline V gene are LNHDA and SQIVND (reference sequence). Trimming cost V 7 bases and J 5 bases; bases outside gene matches: 5. The CDR3 runs to 13 residues. CDR3 bases read: TGTGCCAGTACTAGCGGGGGATACGACGAG. The encoded protein is CASTSGGYDE. The full CDR3 protein reads CASTSGGYDEQYF.

Details on this clone: At one end, the junction sequence differs from germline, possibly due to a read error. The sequenced fragment ends 3 residues before the CDR3 boundary, so the rest is inferred from the germline J gene. Other DNA variants within this sample encode the same CDR3. V is TRBV18 and J is TRBJ1-2, with D unclear. CDR3 size: 16 residues. The germline gives CDR1 KGHSH, CDR2 LQKENI. This CDR3 reads CASSPPGGRAEDTYTF. The part of the CDR3 DNA that was read is TGTGCCAGCTCGCCACCGGGCGGGAGGGCTGAAGATACC.

Concerning this clone: The read stops 3 residues short of the end of the CDR3; the missing end is completed from the germline J gene. This chain joins TRBV19 and TRBJ1-2; D might be TRBD1 (6 bases). Germline lookup yields CDR1 LNHDA and CDR2 SQIVND (reference sequence). This CDR3 has 12 residues. CDR3 sequence reads: CASSGDTDDYTF. Incomplete CDR3 DNA: TGTGCCTCATCAGGGGATACCGACGAC.

This clone is deemed medium-sized by its frequency. With the read ending 3 residues before the CDR3 end, the germline J gene is used to fill in that end. This chain uses TRBV19 with TRBJ1-1; 7 positions agree with TRBD1. CDR1 LNHDA and CDR2 SQIVND come from the germline V gene (reference sequence). The CDR3 spans 13 residues. The CDR3 bases that were read are TGTGCCAGTAGTATAGGATCGACAGGGTGG. Its protein product is CASSIGSTGW. The entire CDR3 is CASSIGSTGWAFF. The entire variable domain, with the rest obtained from reference TRBV19 and TRBJ1-1, is as follows: DGGITQSPKYLFRKEGQNVTLSCEQNLNHDAMYWYRQDPGQGLRLIYYSQIVNDFQKGDIAEGYSVSREKKESFPLTVTSAQKNPTAFYLCASSIGSTGWAFFGQGTRLTVV.

To note about this clone: The sequenced fragment ends 3 residues before the CDR3 boundary, so the rest is inferred from the germline J gene. The rearrangement joins TRBV7-2 to TRBJ1-2; perhaps TRBD1 as D (5 bases). Germline V gives CDR1 SGHTA, CDR2 FQGNSA. The CDR3 covers 14 residues. The CDR3 DNA, read in part, is TGTGCCAGCAGCACAGGTTTCGGGGGTCAGCCC. Its protein is CASSTGFGGQP. The full CDR3 sequence reads CASSTGFGGQPYTF.

Concerning this clone itself: The sequenced fragment ends 3 residues before the CDR3 boundary, so the rest is inferred from the germline J gene. V and J are TRBV28 and TRBJ1-4, with D perhaps TRBD1 (5 bases). V shed 5 bases and J shed 9 bases, with 19 bases lying between them. Germline-derived CDR1 and CDR2 are MDHEN and SYDVKM. The CDR3 loop spans 15 amino acids. The DNA read from the CDR3 is TGTGCCAGCAGTCCATCTTGGAGGGGAGGGAAAAAA. Translating gives CASSPSWRGGKK. The whole CDR3 reads CASSPSWRGGKKLFF. Filled out from reference TRBV28 and TRBJ1-4, the complete variable domain reads DVKVTQSSRYLVKRTGEKVFLECVQDMDHENMFWYRQDPGLGLRLIYFSYDVKMKEKGDIPEGYSVSREKKERFSLILESASTNQTSMYLCASSPSWRGGKKLFFGSGTQLSVL.

Comment on this clone: The DNA ends 3 residues before the CDR3 does, and the rest of the CDR3 is filled in from the germline J gene. The chain joins TRBV20-1 to TRBJ2-7; D uncertain. The CDR3 runs to 11 residues. Germline V gene lookup returns CDR1 DFQATT and CDR2 SNEGSKA (reference sequence). The V end lost 5 bases, the J end lost 6 bases, and 11 bases lay between the germline ends. CDR3 DNA, as far as it was read: TGCAGTGCTTCTCTTGGGCGCGAG. This gives the protein CSASLGRE. The full CDR3 protein reads CSASLGREQYF.

Measured by frequency, this clone is medium-sized. Read coverage stops 3 residues before the CDR3 terminus; the germline J gene supplies the remainder. This sequence joins TRBV20-1 and TRBJ2-3; D may be TRBD1 (5 bases). V was pared by 6 bases and J by 0 bases, with 13 bases between. Germline CDR1 and CDR2: DFQATT and SNEGSKA (reference sequence). The CDR3 is 14 residues long. The covered CDR3 bases are TGCAGTGCAAGAAAAGGGGCGAGCACAGATACG. This codes for CSARKGASTDT. The whole CDR3 protein reads CSARKGASTDTQYF.